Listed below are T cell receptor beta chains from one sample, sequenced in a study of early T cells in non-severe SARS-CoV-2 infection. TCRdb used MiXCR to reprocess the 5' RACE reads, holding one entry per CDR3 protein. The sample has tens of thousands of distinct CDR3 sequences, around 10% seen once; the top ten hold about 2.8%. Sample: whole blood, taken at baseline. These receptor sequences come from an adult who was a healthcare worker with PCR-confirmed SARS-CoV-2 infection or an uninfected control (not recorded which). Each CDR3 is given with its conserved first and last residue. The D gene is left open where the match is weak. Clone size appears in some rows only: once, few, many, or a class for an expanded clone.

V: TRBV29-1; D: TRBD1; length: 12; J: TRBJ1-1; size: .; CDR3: CSVAPGQSEAFF; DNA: TGCAGCGTTGCCCCGGGACAGAGTGAAGCTTTCTTT
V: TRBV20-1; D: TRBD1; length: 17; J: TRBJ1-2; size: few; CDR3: CSAKGRDRTIVLWGRTF; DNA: TGCAGTGCAAAGGGACGGGACAGGACGATAGTTCTATGGGGACGGACCTTC
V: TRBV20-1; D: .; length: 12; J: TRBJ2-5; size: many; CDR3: CSASGPPETQYF; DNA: TGCAGTGCTAGCGGCCCGCCGGAGACCCAGTACTTC
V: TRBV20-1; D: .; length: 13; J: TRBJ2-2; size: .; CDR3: CSAGTPATGELFF; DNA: TGCAGTGCCGGGACCCCAGCCACCGGGGAGCTGTTTTTT
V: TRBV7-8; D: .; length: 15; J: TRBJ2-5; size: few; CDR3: CASSPTPYIRETQYF; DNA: TGTGCCAGCAGCCCCACTCCATACATACGAGAGACCCAGTACTTC
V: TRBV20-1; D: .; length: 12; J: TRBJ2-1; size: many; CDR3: CSASPMRDEQFF; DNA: TGCAGTGCTTCCCCTATGAGGGATGAGCAGTTCTTC
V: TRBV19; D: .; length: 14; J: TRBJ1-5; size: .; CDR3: CASSIQGSNQPQHF; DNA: TGTGCCAGTAGTATACAGGGTAGCAATCAGCCCCAGCATTTT
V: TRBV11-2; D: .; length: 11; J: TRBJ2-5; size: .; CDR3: CASNHQETQYF; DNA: TGTGCCAGCAACCATCAAGAGACCCAGTACTTC
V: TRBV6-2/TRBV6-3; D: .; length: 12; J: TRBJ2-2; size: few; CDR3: CASSPLTGELFF; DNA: TGTGCCAGCAGTCCACTTACCGGGGAGCTGTTTTTT
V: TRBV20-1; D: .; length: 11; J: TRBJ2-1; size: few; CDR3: CSTGTLNEQFF; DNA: TGCAGTACCGGCACCCTCAATGAGCAGTTCTTC
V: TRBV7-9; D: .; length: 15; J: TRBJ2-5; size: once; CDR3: CASSYPGPYQETQYF; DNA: TGTGCCAGCAGCTACCCAGGGCCGTACCAAGAGACCCAGTACTTC
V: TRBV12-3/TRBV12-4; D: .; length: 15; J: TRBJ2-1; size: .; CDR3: CASSPSGTVYNEQFF; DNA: TGTGCCAGCAGTCCATCCGGGACGGTCTACAATGAGCAGTTCTTC
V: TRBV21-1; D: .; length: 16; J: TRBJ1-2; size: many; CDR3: CASSNPPVTALYGYTF; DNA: TGTGCCAGCAGCAACCCCCCCGTGACAGCGCTCTATGGCTACACCTTC
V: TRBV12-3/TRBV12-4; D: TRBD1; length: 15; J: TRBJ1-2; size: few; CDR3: CASRYTGTGNYGYTF; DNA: TGTGCCAGCAGATATACCGGGACAGGGAACTATGGCTACACCTTC
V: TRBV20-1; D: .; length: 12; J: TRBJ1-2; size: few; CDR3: CSALGGNYGYTF; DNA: TGCAGTGCTTTGGGGGGTAACTATGGCTACACCTTC
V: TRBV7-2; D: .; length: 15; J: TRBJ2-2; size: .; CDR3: CASSAYVPRPGELFF; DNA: TGTGCCAGCAGCGCCTACGTCCCCAGACCCGGGGAGCTGTTTTTT
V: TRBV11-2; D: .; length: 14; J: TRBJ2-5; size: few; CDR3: CASSLGRPQETQYF; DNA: TGTGCCAGCAGCTTAGGTCGGCCCCAAGAGACCCAGTACTTC
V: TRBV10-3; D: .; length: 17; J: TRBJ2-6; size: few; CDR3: CAISAPRVGAGANVLTF; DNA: TGTGCCATCAGTGCACCCAGGGTCGGAGCGGGGGCCAACGTCCTGACTTTC
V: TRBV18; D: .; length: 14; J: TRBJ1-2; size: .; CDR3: CASSPADRTYGYTF; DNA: TGTGCCAGCTCACCGGCTGACAGGACCTATGGCTACACCTTC
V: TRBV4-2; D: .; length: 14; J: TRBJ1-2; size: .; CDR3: CASSLRGRGEGYTF; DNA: TGTGCCAGCAGCCTCCGCGGCAGGGGCGAAGGCTACACCTTC
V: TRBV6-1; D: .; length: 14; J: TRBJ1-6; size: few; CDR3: CASVGRNLNSPLHF; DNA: TGTGCCAGCGTAGGGAGAAACCTTAATTCACCCCTCCACTTT
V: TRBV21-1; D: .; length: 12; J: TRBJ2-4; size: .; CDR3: CASPDGKNIQYF; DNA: TGTGCCAGTCCGGACGGCAAAAACATTCAGTACTTC
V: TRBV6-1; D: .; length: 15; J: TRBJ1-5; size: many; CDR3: CASSIGIYSNQPQHF; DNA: TGTGCCAGCAGTATAGGAATTTATAGCAATCAGCCCCAGCATTTT